This TCR beta chain was captured by sequencing in a study of beta chain features in type 1 diabetes. Study context: Examination spanned around 110,000,000 sorted cells from all samples. Whole-study results and caveats: Equally in patients and controls, shorter templates might have been favored by PCR. Resolution of whether HLA type affects TCRB rearrangement was not achieved here.

CDR1 is SGHDT, CDR2 YYEEEE, per germline. This CDR3 contains 14 residues. Trimming took off 0 bases at V and 5 bases at J, with 11 bases between the two ends. Concerning this clone: Its antigen is not known.

Every isolated RNA sample was fully reverse transcribed, so sequencing captured expressed TCRB transcripts. Generated by immunoSEQ multiplex PCR, the TCRdb table keeps only in-frame clones and is missing some. The sample includes a few hundred thousand clones, 9.6% of them seen just once. The sequencing sample was made of naive CD4+ T cells from blood. The chain combines TRBV5-6 with TRBJ1-1, with D perhaps matching TRBD1 (6 bases). This TCR derives from a woman aged 18-30 years in good health. The CDR3, as DNA: TGTGCCAGCAGCTTGGCCAGGGGTTGGACTGAAGCTTTCTTT. Its protein product is CASSLARGWTEAFF.